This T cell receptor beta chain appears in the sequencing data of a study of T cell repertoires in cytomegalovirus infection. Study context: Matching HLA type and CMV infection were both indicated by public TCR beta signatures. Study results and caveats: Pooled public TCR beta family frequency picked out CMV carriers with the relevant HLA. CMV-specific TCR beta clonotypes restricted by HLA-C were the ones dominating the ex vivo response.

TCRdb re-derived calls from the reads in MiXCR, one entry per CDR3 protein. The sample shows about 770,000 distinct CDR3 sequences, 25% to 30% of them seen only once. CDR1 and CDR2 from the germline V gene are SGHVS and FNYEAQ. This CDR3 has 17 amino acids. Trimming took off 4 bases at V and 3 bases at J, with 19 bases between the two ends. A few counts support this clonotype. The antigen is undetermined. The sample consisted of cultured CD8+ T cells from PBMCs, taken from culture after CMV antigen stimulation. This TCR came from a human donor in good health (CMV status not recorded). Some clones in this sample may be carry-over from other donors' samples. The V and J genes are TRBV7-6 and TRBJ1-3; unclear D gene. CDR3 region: CASSSSAVTNLGNTIYF. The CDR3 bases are TGTGCCAGCAGCTCATCGGCCGTGACTAACCTTGGAAACACCATATATTTT.